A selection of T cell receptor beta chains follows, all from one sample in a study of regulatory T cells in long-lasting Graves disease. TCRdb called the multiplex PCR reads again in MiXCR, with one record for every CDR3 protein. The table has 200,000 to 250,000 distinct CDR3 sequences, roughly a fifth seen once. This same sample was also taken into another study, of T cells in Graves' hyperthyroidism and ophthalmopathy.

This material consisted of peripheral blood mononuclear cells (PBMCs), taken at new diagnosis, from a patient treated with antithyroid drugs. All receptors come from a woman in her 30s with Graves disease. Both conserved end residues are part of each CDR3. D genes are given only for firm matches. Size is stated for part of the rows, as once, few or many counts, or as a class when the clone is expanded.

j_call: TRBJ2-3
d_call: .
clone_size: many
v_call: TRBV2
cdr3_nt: TGTGCCAGCAGTGCGGGCCTGAGCACAGATACGCAGTATTTT
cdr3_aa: CASSAGLSTDTQYF

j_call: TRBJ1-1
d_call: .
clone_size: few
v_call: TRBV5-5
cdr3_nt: TGTGCCAGCAGCCTTACTACTCTGAACACTGAAGCTTTCTTT
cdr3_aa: CASSLTTLNTEAFF

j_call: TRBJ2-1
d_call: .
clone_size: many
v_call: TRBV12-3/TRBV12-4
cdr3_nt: TGTGCCAGCAGTTCCTATCGGGCAAATGAGCAGTTCTTC
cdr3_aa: CASSSYRANEQFF

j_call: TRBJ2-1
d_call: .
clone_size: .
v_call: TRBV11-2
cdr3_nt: TGTGCCAGCAGCTTAAGTTTGAGGGAGCAGTTCTTC
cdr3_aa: CASSLSLREQFF

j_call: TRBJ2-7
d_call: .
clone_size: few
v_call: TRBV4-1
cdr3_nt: TGCGCCAGCAGCCAGCCCGGGACAACGTCCTACGAGCAGTACTTC
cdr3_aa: CASSQPGTTSYEQYF

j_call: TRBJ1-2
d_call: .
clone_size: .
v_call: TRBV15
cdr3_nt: TGTGCCACCAGCAGAGATCGCAACAGAATATTAAATGGCTACACCTTC
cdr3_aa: CATSRDRNRILNGYTF

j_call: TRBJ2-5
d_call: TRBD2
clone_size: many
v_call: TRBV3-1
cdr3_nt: TGTGCCAGCAGCCCCGGACTAGCGAGGGAGACCCAGTACTTC
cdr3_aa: CASSPGLARETQYF

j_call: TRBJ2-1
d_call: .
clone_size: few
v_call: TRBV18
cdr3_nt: TGTGCCAGCTCACCAATTTCCGGGTCCCCGGACAACAATGAGCAGTTCTTC
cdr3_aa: CASSPISGSPDNNEQFF

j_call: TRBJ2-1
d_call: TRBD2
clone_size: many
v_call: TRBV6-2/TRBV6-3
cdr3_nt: TGTGCCAGCGGTGGGACTACCGGAAGGAATGAGCAGTTCTTC
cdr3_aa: CASGGTTGRNEQFF

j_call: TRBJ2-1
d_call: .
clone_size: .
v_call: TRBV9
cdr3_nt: TGTGCCAGCAGCGTAGGGGGGTCCAATGAGCAGTTCTTC
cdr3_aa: CASSVGGSNEQFF

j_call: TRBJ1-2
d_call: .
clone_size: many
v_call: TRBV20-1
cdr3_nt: TGCAGTGCTAGAGGCCTTTCCCCTAACTATGGCTACACCTTC
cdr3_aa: CSARGLSPNYGYTF

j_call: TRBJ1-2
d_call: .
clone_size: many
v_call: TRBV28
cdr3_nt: TGTGCCAGCAGCACCTATGAGGAGCGGAACTATGGCTACACCTTC
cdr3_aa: CASSTYEERNYGYTF

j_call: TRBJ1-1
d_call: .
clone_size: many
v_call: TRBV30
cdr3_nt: TGTGCCTGGAGTAGGCGGATGAACACTGAAGCTTTCTTT
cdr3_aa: CAWSRRMNTEAFF

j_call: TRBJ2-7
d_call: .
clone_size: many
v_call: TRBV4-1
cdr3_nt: TGCGCCAGCAGCCAAGATCCGGCCAGGTTTTACGAGCAGTACTTC
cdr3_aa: CASSQDPARFYEQYF

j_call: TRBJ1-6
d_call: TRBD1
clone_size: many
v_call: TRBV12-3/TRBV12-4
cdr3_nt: TGTGCCAGCAGTCGGGACAGGAGCTCCTATAATTCACCCCTCCACTTT
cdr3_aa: CASSRDRSSYNSPLHF

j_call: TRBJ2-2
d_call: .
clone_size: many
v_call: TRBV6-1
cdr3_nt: TGTGCCAGCACCCAGTCCCCGGGTTTTCGGGCAGAATGGGGATCTTACACCGGGGAGCTGTTTTTT
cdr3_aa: CASTQSPGFRAEWGSYTGELFF

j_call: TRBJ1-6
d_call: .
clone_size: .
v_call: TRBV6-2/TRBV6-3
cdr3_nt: TGTGCCAGCAGGACCGTTGGATCCTATAATTCACCCCTCCACTTT
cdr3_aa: CASRTVGSYNSPLHF

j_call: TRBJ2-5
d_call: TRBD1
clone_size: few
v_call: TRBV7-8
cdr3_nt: TGTGCCAGCAGCCTAAGGACAGGGCAAGAGGCCCAGTACTTC
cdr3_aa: CASSLRTGQEAQYF

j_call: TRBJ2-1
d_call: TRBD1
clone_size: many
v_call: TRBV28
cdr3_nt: TGTGCCAGCAGCCTCACTGGGACAGGGGGCTTCAATGAGCAGTTCTTC
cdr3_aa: CASSLTGTGGFNEQFF

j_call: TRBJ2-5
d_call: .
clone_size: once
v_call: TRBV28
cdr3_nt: TGTGCCAGCAGTTCCGGATGGAAGCAAGAGACCCAGTACTTC
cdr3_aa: CASSSGWKQETQYF

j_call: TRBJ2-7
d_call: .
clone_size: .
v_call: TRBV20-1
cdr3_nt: TGCAGTGCTCTTGGCCTAAACCCCTACGAGCAGTACTTC
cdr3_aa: CSALGLNPYEQYF

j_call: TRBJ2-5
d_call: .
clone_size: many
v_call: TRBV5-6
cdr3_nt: TGTGCCAGCAGCGCTCCCGGGACCAGGGAGACCCAGTACTTC
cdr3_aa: CASSAPGTRETQYF

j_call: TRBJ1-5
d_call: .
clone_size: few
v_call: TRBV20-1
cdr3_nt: TGCAGTGCCGGCCGGGACATCAATCAGCCCCAGCATTTT
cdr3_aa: CSAGRDINQPQHF

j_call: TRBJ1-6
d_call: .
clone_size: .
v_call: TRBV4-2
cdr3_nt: TGTGCCAGCAGCCAAGATCAAAGCCAGGGCACCTATAATTCACCCCTCCACTTT
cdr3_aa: CASSQDQSQGTYNSPLHF

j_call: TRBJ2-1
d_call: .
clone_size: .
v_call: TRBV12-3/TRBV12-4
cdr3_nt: TGTGCCAGCAGTTTTAACTATGACAATGAGCAGTTCTTC
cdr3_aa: CASSFNYDNEQFF

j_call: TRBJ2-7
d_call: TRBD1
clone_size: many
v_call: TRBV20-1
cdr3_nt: TGCAGTGCTAGCGATCGTGGACAGGGCCCCTCCTACGAGCAGTACTTC
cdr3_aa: CSASDRGQGPSYEQYF

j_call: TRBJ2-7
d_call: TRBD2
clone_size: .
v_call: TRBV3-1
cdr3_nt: TGTGCCAGCAACCAAGATTATCGACTAGCCGAGCAGTACTTC
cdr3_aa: CASNQDYRLAEQYF

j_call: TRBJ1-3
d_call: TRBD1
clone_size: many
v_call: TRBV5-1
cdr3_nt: TGCGCCAGCAGCGCCGGGACAGGGGTGTCTGGAAACACCATATATTTT
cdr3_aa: CASSAGTGVSGNTIYF

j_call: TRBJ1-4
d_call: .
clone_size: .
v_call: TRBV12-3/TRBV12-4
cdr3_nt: TGTGCCAGCAGTTTTGGGCCAGGAGCTGAAAAACTGTTTTTT
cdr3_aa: CASSFGPGAEKLFF

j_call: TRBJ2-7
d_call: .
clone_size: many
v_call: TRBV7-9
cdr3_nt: TGTGCCAGCAGCTTAGCGACAGGTAACTACGAGCAGTACTTC
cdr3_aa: CASSLATGNYEQYF

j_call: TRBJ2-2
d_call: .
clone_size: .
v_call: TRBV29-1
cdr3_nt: TGCAGCGTTGTACCAGCCGACGCGAACACCGGGGAGCTGTTTTTT
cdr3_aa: CSVVPADANTGELFF

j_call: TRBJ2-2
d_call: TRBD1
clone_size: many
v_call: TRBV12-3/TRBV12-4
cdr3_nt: TGTGCCAGCAGTCCCATACCAGGGACAGGGAGCACCGGGGAGCTGTTTTTT
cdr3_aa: CASSPIPGTGSTGELFF

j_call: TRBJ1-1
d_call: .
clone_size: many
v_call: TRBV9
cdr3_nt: TGTGCCAGCAGCGTAGCTCTATCGAACACTGAAGCTTTCTTT
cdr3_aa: CASSVALSNTEAFF

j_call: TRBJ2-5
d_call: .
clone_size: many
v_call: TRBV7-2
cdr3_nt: TGTGCCAGCAGCTTAGCGCGTGGGACGAAGACCCAGTACTTC
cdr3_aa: CASSLARGTKTQYF

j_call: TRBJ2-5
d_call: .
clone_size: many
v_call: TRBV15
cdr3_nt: TGTGCCACCAGCAGCGATCTAGCAGGCCAAGAGACCCAGTACTTC
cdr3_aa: CATSSDLAGQETQYF

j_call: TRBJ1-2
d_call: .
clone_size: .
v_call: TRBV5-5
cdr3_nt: TGTGCCAGCAGCACGACGGGCAACTATGGCTACACCTTC
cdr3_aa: CASSTTGNYGYTF

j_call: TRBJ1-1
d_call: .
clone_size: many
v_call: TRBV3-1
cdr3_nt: TGTGCCAGCAGCGCCGGGCGAGGGAACACTGAAGCTTTCTTT
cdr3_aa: CASSAGRGNTEAFF

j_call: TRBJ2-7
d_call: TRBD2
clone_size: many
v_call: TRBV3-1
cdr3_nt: TGTGCCAGCAGCCAAGATCGAGGGCGCGGGAGCCGGTACGAGCAGTACTTC
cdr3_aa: CASSQDRGRGSRYEQYF

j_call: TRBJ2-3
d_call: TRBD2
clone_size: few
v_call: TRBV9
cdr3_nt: TGTGCCAGCAGCGTAGACCCGGGGGGGCTAGTCGTAGATACGCAGTATTTT
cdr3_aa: CASSVDPGGLVVDTQYF

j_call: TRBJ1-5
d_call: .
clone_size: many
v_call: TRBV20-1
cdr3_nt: TGCAGTGCTAGAGATCAGGGGTTTAGCAATCAGCCCCAGCATTTT
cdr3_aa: CSARDQGFSNQPQHF

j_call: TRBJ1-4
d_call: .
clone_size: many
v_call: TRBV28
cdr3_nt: TGTGCCAGCAGTTTGGGGACGGGCGAAAAACTGTTTTTT
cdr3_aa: CASSLGTGEKLFF

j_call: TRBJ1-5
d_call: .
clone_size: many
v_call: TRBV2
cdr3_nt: TGTGCCAGCAGTCTACGGAGGGGGGAAGGCAATCAGCCCCAGCATTTT
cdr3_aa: CASSLRRGEGNQPQHF

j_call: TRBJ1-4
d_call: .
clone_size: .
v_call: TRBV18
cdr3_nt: TGTGCCAGCTCCGACCAGAGGAGTAATGAAAAACTGTTTTTT
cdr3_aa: CASSDQRSNEKLFF

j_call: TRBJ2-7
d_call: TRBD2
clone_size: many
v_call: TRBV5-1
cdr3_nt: TGCGCCAGCAGCTTGCAAGCGGGAGTTTCCGAGCAGTACTTC
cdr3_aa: CASSLQAGVSEQYF

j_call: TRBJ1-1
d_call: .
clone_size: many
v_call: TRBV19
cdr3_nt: TGTGCCAGTAGTGCCGCATTGAACACTGAAGCTTTCTTT
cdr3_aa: CASSAALNTEAFF

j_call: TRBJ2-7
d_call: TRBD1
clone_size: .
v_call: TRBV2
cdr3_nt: TGTGCCAGCAGTGGAGGCGGGACAGGATTCTACGAGCAGTACTTC
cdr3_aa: CASSGGGTGFYEQYF

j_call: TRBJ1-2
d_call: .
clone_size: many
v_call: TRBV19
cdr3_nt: TGTGCCAGTACCAGGACGGAAACTAACTATGGCTACACCTTC
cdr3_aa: CASTRTETNYGYTF

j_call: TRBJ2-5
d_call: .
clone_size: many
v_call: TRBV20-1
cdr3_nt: TGCAGTGCTAGAGTTGAGGCGGGGACCCCGTGGGAGACCCAGTACTTC
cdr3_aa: CSARVEAGTPWETQYF

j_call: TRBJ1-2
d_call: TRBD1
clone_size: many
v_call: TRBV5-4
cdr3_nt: TGTGCCAGCAGCTCCGTGCAAGGACAGGGATCTGGCTACACCTTC
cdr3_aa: CASSSVQGQGSGYTF

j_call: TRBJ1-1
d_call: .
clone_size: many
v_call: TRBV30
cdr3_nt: TGTGCCTGGAGTGTGCCGGGGGCTAATGGTGAAGCTTTCTTT
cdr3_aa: CAWSVPGANGEAFF

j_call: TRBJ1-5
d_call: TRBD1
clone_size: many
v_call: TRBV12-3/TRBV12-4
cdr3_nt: TGTGCCAGCAGAGTGACAGGGGGAACCCATCAGCCCCAGCATTTT
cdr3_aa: CASRVTGGTHQPQHF

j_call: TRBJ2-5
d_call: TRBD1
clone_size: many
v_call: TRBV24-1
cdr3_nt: TGTGCCACCAGTGATTTGAAAGGACAGGGTTTGGAGACCCAGTACTTC
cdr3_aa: CATSDLKGQGLETQYF

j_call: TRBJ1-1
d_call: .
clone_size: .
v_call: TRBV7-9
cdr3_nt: TGTGCCAGCAGCGCCGGGACAAGGACCATGAACACTGAAGCTTTCTTT
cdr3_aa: CASSAGTRTMNTEAFF

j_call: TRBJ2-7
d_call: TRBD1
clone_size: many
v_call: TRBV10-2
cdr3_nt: TGCGCCAGCAGAGGAGGACAGGGGCTCGCCGAGCAGTACTTC
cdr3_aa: CASRGGQGLAEQYF

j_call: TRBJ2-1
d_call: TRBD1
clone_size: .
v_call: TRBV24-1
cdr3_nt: TGTGCCACCAGCGTTTCCCGGGACAGTCGAAACAATGAGCAGTTCTTC
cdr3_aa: CATSVSRDSRNNEQFF

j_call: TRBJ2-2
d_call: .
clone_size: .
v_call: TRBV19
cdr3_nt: TGTGCCAGTAGTATCGTGGCAATTCTGCGTCCCGATCCGAACACCGGGGAGCTGTTTTTT
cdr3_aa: CASSIVAILRPDPNTGELFF

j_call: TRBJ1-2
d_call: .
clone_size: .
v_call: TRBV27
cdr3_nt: TGTGCCAGCAGTTACGGCGGCGGGGGGGCCTATGGCTACACCTTC
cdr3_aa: CASSYGGGGAYGYTF

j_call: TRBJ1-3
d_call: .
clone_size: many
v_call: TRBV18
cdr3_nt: TGTGCCAGCTCACCCCCTTCCCGCAGCTCTGGAAACACCATATATTTT
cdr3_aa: CASSPPSRSSGNTIYF

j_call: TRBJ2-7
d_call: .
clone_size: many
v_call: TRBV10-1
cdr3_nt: TGCGCCACCGGGACCGACCCCTACGAGCAGTACTTC
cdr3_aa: CATGTDPYEQYF

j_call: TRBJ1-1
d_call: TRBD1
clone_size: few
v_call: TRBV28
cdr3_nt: TGTGCCAGCAGTTATCTCCGGGACAGGGGGCTGGATACTGAAGCTTTCTTT
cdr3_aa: CASSYLRDRGLDTEAFF